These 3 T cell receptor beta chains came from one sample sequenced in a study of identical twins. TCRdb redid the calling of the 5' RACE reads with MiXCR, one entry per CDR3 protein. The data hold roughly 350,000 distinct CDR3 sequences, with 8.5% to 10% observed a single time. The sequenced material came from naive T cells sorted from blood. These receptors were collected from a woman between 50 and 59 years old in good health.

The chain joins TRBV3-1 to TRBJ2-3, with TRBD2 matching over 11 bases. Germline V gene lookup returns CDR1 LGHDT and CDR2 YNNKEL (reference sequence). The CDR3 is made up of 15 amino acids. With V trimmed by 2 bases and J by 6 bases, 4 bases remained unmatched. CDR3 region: CASSQTSGSRDTQYF. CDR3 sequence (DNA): TGTGCCAGCAGCCAAACTAGCGGGAGTAGGGATACGCAGTATTTT.

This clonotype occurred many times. CDR3 in amino acids: CASSTRTGSGNTIYF. The CDR3 DNA is TGTGCCAGCAGCACCCGGACAGGCTCTGGAAACACCATATATTTT. V is TRBV7-2 and J is TRBJ1-3; TRBD1 agrees at 7 bases. After removal of 5 bases from V and 0 bases from J, the junction contained 4 bases not matched to a gene. The germline V gene has CDR1 SGHTA and CDR2 FQGNSA. This CDR3 comprises 15 residues.

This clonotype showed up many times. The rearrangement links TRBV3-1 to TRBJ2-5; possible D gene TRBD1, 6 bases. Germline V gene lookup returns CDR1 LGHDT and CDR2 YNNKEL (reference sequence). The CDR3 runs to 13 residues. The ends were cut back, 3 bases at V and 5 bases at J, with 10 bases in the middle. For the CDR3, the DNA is TGTGCCAGCAGCCAGGGGGCAGGGGAGACCCAGTACTTC. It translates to CASSQGAGETQYF.